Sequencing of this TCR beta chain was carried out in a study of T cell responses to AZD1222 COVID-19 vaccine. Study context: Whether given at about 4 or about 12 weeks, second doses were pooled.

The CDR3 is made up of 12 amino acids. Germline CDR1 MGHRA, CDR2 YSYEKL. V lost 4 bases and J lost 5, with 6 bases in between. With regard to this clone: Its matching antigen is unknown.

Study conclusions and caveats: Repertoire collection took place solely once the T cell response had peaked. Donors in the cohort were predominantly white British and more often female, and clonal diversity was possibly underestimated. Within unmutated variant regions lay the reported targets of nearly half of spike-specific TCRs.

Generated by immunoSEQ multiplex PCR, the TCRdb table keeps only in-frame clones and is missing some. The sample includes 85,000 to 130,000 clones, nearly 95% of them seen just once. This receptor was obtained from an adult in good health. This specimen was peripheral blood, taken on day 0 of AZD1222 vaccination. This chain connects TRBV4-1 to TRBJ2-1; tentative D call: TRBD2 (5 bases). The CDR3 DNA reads TGCGCCAGCAGCCCGCGGGACAATGAGCAGTTCTTC. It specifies CASSPRDNEQFF.